This entry is about one TCR beta chain. A junction boundary mismatches the germline segment, possibly from a read error. This sample was included in a study of blood T cell repertoires in COVID-19. Whole-study context: Samples taken during acute and convalescent COVID-19 were collected in the United States, Italy and Spain.

This CDR3 comprises 15 residues. CDR1 SGHTS and CDR2 YDEGEE come from the germline V gene. In the original workflow: Cell counts per sample came from amplifying reference gene primers. Only in-frame clones appear in the TCRdb table, and some are missing; sequencing was by immunoSEQ multiplex PCR. The V and J calls and clone size are taken from that table; D and trimming were inferred from the DNA. Of fewer than 110,000 clones in the sample, about 80% were seen once. The chain recombines TRBV5-8 with TRBJ1-1; possible D gene TRBD1, 5 bases. Sequences were obtained from peripheral blood. The TCR originated in a human donor in a cohort sampled during active COVID-19. The CDR3 here is CASTLWPGLNTEAFF. The CDR3 nucleotides read TGTGCCAGCACCCTTTGGCCAGGGTTGAATACTGAAGCTTTCTTT.